The subject of this entry is one T cell receptor (beta chain). Its specificity is not known. Using immunoSEQ multiplex PCR, the repertoire was profiled, and TCRdb retains in-frame clones only, with some absent. The sample includes 85,000 to 130,000 clones, around nine tenths seen only once; the top ten take approximately 3%. This sample is part of a study of T cell responses to AZD1222 COVID-19 vaccine. The study's findings and limits: Spike was spanned by vaccine-associated CD4 TCRs, which were dominant at 160-218 and 743-854. Spike-specific TCRs gained breadth and depth after people received two AZD1222 doses. It should be noted that donors were predominantly white British and more often female, and clonal diversity was possibly underestimated.

CDR1 is SGHTA, CDR2 FQGTGA, per germline. CDR3 length equals 15 residues. V dropped 4 bases and J dropped 6 bases, with 15 bases sitting between them. This receptor was taken from an adult who received the MenACWY meningococcal vaccine as a control. The rearrangement uses TRBV7-3 and TRBJ2-2; tentatively, D is TRBD1 (6 bases). Sequencing used peripheral blood, obtained 28 days after the second dose of the MenACWY control vaccine. As DNA, the CDR3 is TGTGCCAGCAGCTCCTCAGGGGCCGGGGCCGGGGAGCTGTTTTTT. It codes for CASSSSGAGAGELFF.